Shown below are 22 T cell receptor beta chains from a single sample sequenced in a study of shared clonotypes between healthy human individuals. Profiled with immunoSEQ multiplex PCR; TCRdb holds only in-frame clones, not every one. The data show about 1 million clones, 70% to 80% seen once. Sequencing was done on a sample of memory CD4+ T cells from PBMCs. Subset defined: CD45RA-negative fraction. The receptor source for this set is a man aged 18 to 29 in good health. Some clones in this sample may be carry-over from other donors' samples.

The rearrangement links TRBV19 to TRBJ2-4; D possibly corresponds to TRBD1 (6 bases). Germline values: CDR1 LNHDA, CDR2 SQIVND (reference sequence). V dropped 3 bases and J dropped 0 bases, with 15 bases sitting between them. This CDR3 contains 17 residues. The CDR3 is CASSMRKGDKAKNIQYF. CDR3 in DNA: TGTGCCAGTAGTATGAGAAAAGGGGACAAAGCCAAAAACATTCAGTACTTC.

This clone was seen just once. The rearrangement joins TRBV14 to TRBJ2-7; D call uncertain. The CDR3 totals 11 residues. The V gene's germline CDR1 is SGHDN and CDR2 FVKESK. V was shortened by 8 bases and J by 7 bases, with 12 bases between the two germline ends. The CDR3 DNA reads TGTGCCAGCGGGAAAACGAGGGAGCAGTACTTC. This gives the protein CASGKTREQYF.

V usage is TRBV29-1 and J usage is TRBJ1-1; TRBD1 aligns across 8 bases. Germline V gene data show CDR1 as SQVTM and CDR2 as ANQGSEA. CDR3 length equals 15 residues. The J segment lost 4 bases and the V segment lost 5 bases, leaving 12 bases of the junction unmatched. CDR3 in DNA: TGCAGCGTTTCTACAGGGGGAACGATTGGCACTGAAGCTTTCTTT. Its protein product is CSVSTGGTIGTEAFF. Filled out from reference TRBV29-1 and TRBJ1-1, the complete variable domain reads SAVISQKPSRDICQRGTSLTIQCQVDSQVTMMFWYRQQPGQSLTLIATANQGSEATYESGFVIDKFPISRPNLTFSTLTVSNMSPEDSSIYLCSVSTGGTIGTEAFFGQGTRLTVV.

At least ten counts were recorded for this clone. The V and J genes are TRBV4-2 and TRBJ2-2; 7 bases are shared with TRBD2. The germline V gene encodes CDR1 LGHNA and CDR2 YNFKEQ. The CDR3 totals 13 residues. V shed 8 bases and J 6 bases; nucleotides not matched to a gene: 6. The CDR3 sequence: CASRASGPGELFF. Written as DNA, the CDR3 is TGTGCCAGCCGGGCTAGCGGTCCCGGGGAGCTGTTTTTT.

The CDR3 here is CASSLRTNTEAFF. The CDR3 DNA reads TGTGCCAGCAGCCTGAGAACTAACACTGAAGCTTTCTTT. The chain is built from TRBV7-8 and TRBJ1-1; D is uncertain. This CDR3 comprises 13 residues. Germline-derived CDR1 and CDR2 are SGHVS and FQNEAQ. V was trimmed by 5 bases and J by 2 bases, leaving 9 bases between them.

This clone occurred a few times. V usage is TRBV28 and J usage is TRBJ1-1; D is unresolved. V was pared by 6 bases and J by 1 base, with 12 bases between. Germline V gene sequence: CDR1 MDHEN, CDR2 SYDVKM. The CDR3 has 14 amino acids. The CDR3 loop is CASRFPGQNTEAFF. CDR3 in DNA: TGTGCCAGCAGATTCCCCGGGCAGAACACTGAAGCTTTCTTT.

This clone was seen only a few times. The J gene is TRBJ1-1, the V gene TRBV20-1, with D hard to call. This CDR3 is built from 11 residues. From germline, CDR1 is DFQATT and CDR2 SNEGSKA (reference sequence). Trimming shortened V by 0 bases and J by 8 bases, and 7 bases separated the two germline ends. This chain's CDR3 is CSAREPLEAFF. For the CDR3, the DNA is TGCAGTGCTAGAGAACCCCTGGAAGCTTTCTTT.

The V gene is TRBV25-1, the J gene TRBJ1-2; a possible D gene is TRBD1 (5 bases). Germline-derived CDR1 and CDR2 are MGHDK and SYGVNS. The V and J ends lost 1 base and 6 bases respectively, with 9 bases between them. This CDR3 has 13 residues. The CDR3 is CASSESGTHGYTF. The CDR3 DNA follows: TGTGCCAGCAGTGAATCAGGGACCCATGGCTACACCTTC.

This clone has only one observation. The V and J genes are TRBV30 and TRBJ1-1; D gene unclear. Trimming cost V 2 bases and J 7 bases, with 17 bases left between them. CDR1 is GTSNPN, CDR2 SVGIG, per germline (reference sequence). The CDR3 totals 14 residues. For the CDR3, the DNA is TGTGCCTGGAGTCGTCCCCCAACCCGGGATGAAGCTTTCTTT. Its translation: CAWSRPPTRDEAFF.

A few counts support this clone. J is TRBJ2-7 and V is TRBV9, with TRBD1 as a possible D gene (6 bases). This CDR3 has 14 amino acids. Germline V gene lookup returns CDR1 SGDLS and CDR2 YYNGEE. V was shortened by 4 bases and J by 0 bases, with 11 bases between the two germline ends. CDR3 nucleotides: TGTGCCAGCAGCCCGAGGGACAACTCCTACGAGCAGTACTTC. Translation: CASSPRDNSYEQYF.

CDR3 region: CASSFPAGGFYEQYF. The CDR3 coding sequence is TGTGCCAGCAGCTTTCCGGCGGGAGGGTTCTACGAGCAGTACTTC. The chain couples TRBV13 to TRBJ2-7, with 9 nucleotides matching TRBD2. Trimming removed 3 bases from V and 3 bases from J; junction bases left unmatched: 6. Germline V gives CDR1 PRHDT, CDR2 FYEKMQ (reference sequence). The CDR3 length is 15 residues.

This clone showed up just once. CDR3 protein: CATSASAETQYF. The CDR3, as DNA: TGTGCCACCTCCGCCTCAGCAGAGACCCAGTACTTC. The chain combines TRBV15 with TRBJ2-5; D not certain. Germline V gene lookup returns CDR1 LNHNV and CDR2 YYDKDF (reference sequence). V was trimmed by 8 bases and J by 4 bases, leaving 11 bases between them. The CDR3 sequence is 12 residues long. Full variable domain (missing parts from reference TRBV15 and TRBJ2-5): DAMVIQNPRYQVTQFGKPVTLSCSQTLNHNVMYWYQQKSSQAPKLLFHYYDKDFNNEADTPDNFQSRRPNTSFCFLDIRSPGLGDTAMYLCATSASAETQYFGPGTRLLVL.

CDR3 sequence reads: CASSLVGTFGGYTF. Here the CDR3 DNA reads TGTGCCAGCAGCTTAGTCGGGACCTTTGGGGGCTACACCTTC. The chain recombines TRBV7-2 with TRBJ1-2; D possibly corresponds to TRBD1 (5 bases). V lost 1 base and J lost 8, with 14 bases in between. In germline, CDR1 is SGHTA, CDR2 FQGNSA. This CDR3 region has 14 residues.

The chain has TRBV15 and TRBJ1-1; tentatively, D is TRBD1 (5 bases). This CDR3 spans 15 amino acids. Trimming pared 0 bases from V and 7 bases from J, leaving 15 bases between. Germline lookup yields CDR1 LNHNV and CDR2 YYDKDF (reference sequence). CDR3 in amino acids: CATSRDVGPGVEAFF. As DNA, the CDR3 is TGTGCCACCAGCAGAGATGTGGGACCGGGGGTTGAAGCTTTCTTT.

This chain joins TRBV30 and TRBJ2-1, with D perhaps TRBD1 or TRBD2 (5 bases each). The V and J ends lost 1 base and 9 bases respectively, with 13 bases between them. The CDR3 is 13 residues long. CDR1 is GTSNPN and CDR2 is SVGIG in the germline V gene (reference sequence). Here the CDR3 reads CAWSGSSGGEQFF. The CDR3 DNA sequence: TGTGCCTGGAGTGGGAGCTCTGGGGGTGAGCAGTTCTTC.

This clone was seen ten or more times. V and J are TRBV6-9 and TRBJ2-7; 10 nucleotides align to TRBD2. Germline V gene data show CDR1 as MNHGY and CDR2 as SVAAGI. The length of the CDR3 is 14 residues. The V gene end was trimmed by 7 bases and the J gene end by 2 bases; junction bases not matched to a gene: 5. DNA of the CDR3: TGTGCCAGCACCCTAAGCGGGAGGGCCTACGAGCAGTACTTC. This translates into CASTLSGRAYEQYF.

The gene calls are TRBV28 and TRBJ2-7; D is unresolved. CDR1 MDHEN and CDR2 SYDVKM come from the germline V gene. The germline V and J ends were trimmed by 7 bases and 6 bases, with 13 bases remaining between them. The CDR3 length is 12 residues. The CDR3 bases are TGTGCCAGCACCCCTCGATGGGGCGAGCAGTACTTC. It encodes CASTPRWGEQYF.

CDR3 residues: CASSDWSGAQYF. DNA for the CDR3: TGTGCCAGCAGTGATTGGTCAGGGGCGCAGTATTTT. The rearrangement joins TRBV6-1 to TRBJ2-3; the D gene is possibly TRBD1 (6 bases). The V end lost 3 bases, the J end lost 10 bases, and 11 bases lay between the germline ends. The CDR3 is 12 residues long. Germline V gene lookup returns CDR1 MNHNS and CDR2 SASEGT.

V is TRBV25-1 and J is TRBJ2-3; 9 bases are a match to TRBD2. The V segment lost 3 bases and the J segment 0 bases; nucleotides outside the gene matches: 4. CDR3 length equals 16 residues. The germline V gene encodes CDR1 MGHDK and CDR2 SYGVNS. CDR3 coding DNA: TGTGCCAGCAGTGATAGACTAGCGGCGAGCACAGATACGCAGTATTTT. Residues: CASSDRLAASTDTQYF.

The chain uses TRBV9 and TRBJ2-3; D gene uncertain. This CDR3 has 15 amino acids. The germline gives CDR1 SGDLS, CDR2 YYNGEE. V was cut by 0 bases and J by 2 bases, with 10 bases left in between. The CDR3 is CASSVGPIATDTQYF. The CDR3 nucleotides read TGTGCCAGCAGCGTAGGTCCCATTGCCACAGATACGCAGTATTTT.

Comments on this clone: The sample contains more than one DNA sequence encoding this CDR3. The J gene is TRBJ2-7, the V gene TRBV27; 15 positions agree with TRBD2. Germline V gives CDR1 MNHEY, CDR2 SMNVEV (reference sequence). This CDR3 comprises 17 residues. V was pared by 4 bases and J by 4 bases, with 8 bases of the junction left unmatched. Here the CDR3 reads CASSSRPGLAGGYEQYF. DNA of the CDR3: TGTGCCAGCAGTTCCCGACCGGGACTAGCGGGAGGATACGAGCAGTACTTC.

The chain is built from TRBV5-1 and TRBJ1-1; D may be TRBD1 (5 bases). Trimming removed 0 bases from V and 2 bases from J, with 8 bases in between. The germline V gene encodes CDR1 SGHRS and CDR2 YFSETQ. The CDR3 is 14 residues long. The CDR3 is CASSLAGINTEAFF. CDR3 nucleotide sequence: TGCGCCAGCAGCTTGGCAGGGATAAACACTGAAGCTTTCTTT.